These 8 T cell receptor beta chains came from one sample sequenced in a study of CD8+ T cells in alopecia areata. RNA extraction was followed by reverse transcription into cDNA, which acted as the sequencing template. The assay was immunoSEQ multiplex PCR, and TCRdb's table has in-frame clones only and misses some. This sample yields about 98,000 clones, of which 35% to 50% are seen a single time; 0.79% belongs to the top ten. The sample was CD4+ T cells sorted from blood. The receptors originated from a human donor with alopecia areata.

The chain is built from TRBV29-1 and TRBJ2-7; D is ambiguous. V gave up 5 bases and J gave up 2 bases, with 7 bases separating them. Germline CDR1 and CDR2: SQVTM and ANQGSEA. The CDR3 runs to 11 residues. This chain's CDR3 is CSVFIAYEQYF. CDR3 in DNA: TGCAGCGTTTTTATCGCCTACGAGCAGTACTTC.

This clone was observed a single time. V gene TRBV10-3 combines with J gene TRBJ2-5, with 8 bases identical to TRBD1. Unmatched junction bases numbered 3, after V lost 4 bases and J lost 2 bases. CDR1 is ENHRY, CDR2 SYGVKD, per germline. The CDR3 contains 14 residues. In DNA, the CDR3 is TGTGCCATCAGTGGAAGGACAGGGCAAGAGACCCAGTACTTC. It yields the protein CAISGRTGQETQYF.

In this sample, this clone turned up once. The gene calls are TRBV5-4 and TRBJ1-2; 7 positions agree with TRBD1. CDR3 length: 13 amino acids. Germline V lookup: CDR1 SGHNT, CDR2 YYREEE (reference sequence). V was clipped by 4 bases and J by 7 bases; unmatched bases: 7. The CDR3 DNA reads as TGTGCCAGCAGCGGGACAGCGGGCGGTGGCTACACCTTC. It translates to CASSGTAGGGYTF. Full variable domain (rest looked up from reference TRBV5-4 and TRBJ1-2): ETGVTQSPTHLIKTRGQQVTLRCSSQSGHNTVSWYQQALGQGPQFIFQYYREEENGRGNFPPRFSGLQFPNYSSELNVNALELDDSALYLCASSGTAGGGYTFGSGTRLTVV.

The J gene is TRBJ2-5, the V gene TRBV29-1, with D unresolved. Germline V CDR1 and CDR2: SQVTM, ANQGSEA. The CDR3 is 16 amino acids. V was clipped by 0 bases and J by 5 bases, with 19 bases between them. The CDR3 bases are TGCAGCGTTGAAGACAGTAATAGCTTCGTCTTGGAGACCCAGTACTTC. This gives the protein CSVEDSNSFVLETQYF.

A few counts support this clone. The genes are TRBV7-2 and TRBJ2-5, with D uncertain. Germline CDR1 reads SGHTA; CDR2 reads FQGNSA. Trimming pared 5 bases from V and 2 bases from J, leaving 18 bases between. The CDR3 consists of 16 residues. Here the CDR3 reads CASSPRLGSAQETQYF. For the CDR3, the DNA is TGTGCCAGCAGCCCACGACTTGGGTCCGCTCAAGAGACCCAGTACTTC.

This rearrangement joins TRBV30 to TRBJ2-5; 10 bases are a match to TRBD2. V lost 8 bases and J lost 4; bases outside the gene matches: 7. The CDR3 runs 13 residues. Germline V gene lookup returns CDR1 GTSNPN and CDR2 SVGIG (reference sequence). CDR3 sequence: CAQVAGGGETQYF. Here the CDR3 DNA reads TGTGCCCAAGTAGCGGGGGGCGGAGAGACCCAGTACTTC.

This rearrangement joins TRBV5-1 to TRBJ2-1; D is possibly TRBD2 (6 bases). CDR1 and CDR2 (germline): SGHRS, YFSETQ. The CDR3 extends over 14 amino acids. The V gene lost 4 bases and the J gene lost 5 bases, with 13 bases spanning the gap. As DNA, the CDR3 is TGCGCCAGCAGCGGGGCCGGGACTCACAATGAGCAGTTCTTC. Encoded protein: CASSGAGTHNEQFF.

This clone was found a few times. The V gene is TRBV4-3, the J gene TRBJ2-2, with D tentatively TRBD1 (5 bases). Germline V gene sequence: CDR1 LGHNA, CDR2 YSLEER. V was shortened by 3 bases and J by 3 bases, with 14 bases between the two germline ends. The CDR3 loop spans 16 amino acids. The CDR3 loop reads CASSQRKGPYTGELFF. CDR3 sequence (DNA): TGCGCCAGCAGCCAGAGGAAGGGGCCTTACACCGGGGAGCTGTTTTTT.